The source of this T cell receptor beta chain is a study of CD8 T cells in ankylosing spondylitis. Study observations and caveats: In reactive arthritis synovial fluid and blood, some motif variants had been reported before. The authors reported significant enrichment of disease-linked clones in matched ankylosing spondylitis synovial fluid. For ankylosing spondylitis blood, a TCR beta motif of seven to nine highly homologous variants appeared characteristic.

This CDR3 is 13 amino acids long. Germline loops: CDR1 SGHTA, CDR2 FQGNSA. Of note for this clonotype: As yet, its antigen is unknown. A much larger clone sits a single nucleotide away, making a read error possible.

The TCR beta libraries were generated through quantitative 5'-RACE incorporating molecular barcodes. One entry per CDR3 protein results from TCRdb running MiXCR on the 5' RACE reads. The profile covers 230,000 or so distinct CDR3 sequences, with roughly 18% appearing a single time and around 30% taken by the ten largest. The V call is TRBV7-2, the J call TRBJ1-1; TRBD1 might be the D (5 bases). The receptor was derived from a male donor with ankylosing spondylitis or in good health (not recorded which). Sequenced: blood, either unsorted or a sorted T cell fraction (not recorded which). The CDR3 bases are TGTGCCAGCAGCTTAAACAGGAACATTGAAGCTTTCTTT. This sequence encodes CASSLNRNIEAFF.